This TCR beta chain is drawn from a study of shared clonotypes between healthy human individuals (dated by TCRdb to 2018 to 2021). Regarding the study in general: The cohort included three men and two women between 18 and 49 years of age. For each donor, CD4 naive and CD4 memory were each given three plates, CD8 naive was given two plates, and CD8 memory was given one plate. To estimate repertoire size and how much clonotype sharing occurs between individuals, the study deeply sequenced the blood TCR repertoires of about five healthy adults. Libraries were prepared and TCR repertoires were sequenced by different laboratories using diverse techniques, in order to increase sequencing depth and limit assay-specific biases. Leukapheresis yielded between about 0.8 and 8.9 billion PBMCs per donor.

Using the deep immunoSEQ assay, multiplex PCR amplified TCR CDR3 regions from genomic DNA. Extracted genomic DNA from each cell subset was distributed evenly across all wells of several immunoSEQ 96-well plates, and each plate was treated as a replicate. For sorted subsets, each replicate PCR was loaded with roughly 200 ng genomic DNA, equivalent to 25,000 to 35,000 T cell genomes. The purified libraries were quantified using a Qubit 3.0 fluorometer, sized with a Bioanalyzer 2100, and then quantified again using the KAPA Library Quantification kit. Each immunoSEQ 96-well plate was sequenced on its own single-read 150-cycle Illumina NextSeq 550 flow cell. Under the source paper's analysis protocol: Because the immunoSEQ output included only junctional sequences and no quality scores, the filtering could not be the same as the filtering used for full-length reads. Sequences were annotated with PyIR, a Python wrapper for IgBLAST v1.9, using IMGT germline references to assign V/J genes and CDR3. Reads with weak V/J assignments (E-value above 1e-6), missing CDR3, stop codons, out-of-frame junctions, or ambiguous translated residues were removed. V3J clonotypes were defined as sequences sharing the same inferred V gene, J gene, and CDR3 amino acid sequence. To compute the percentage overlap between repertoires, the number of shared unique clonotypes was divided by the size of the smaller repertoire. Richness of each repertoire was evaluated using RTK rarefaction, the Chao1 estimator, and Recon v2.1 estimates of unobserved clonotypes. Generation probabilities were computed with OLGA for all TCRbeta clonotypes obtained by the gDNA method from several donors. The table comes from immuneACCESS by way of TCRdb, which keeps in-frame sequences with V and J called. Part of the clones is missing from these tables; in studies checked, under half for an unresolved V gene and the rest for unknown reasons. That table is the source of V, J and clone size, and D and trimming were worked out from the DNA. This sample lists approximately 1,500,000 clones; 95% to 99% were detected once. The biggest ten clones account for approximately 0.44% of the sample.

Donors were healthy HIV-negative adults with no recently reported acute infections or vaccinations. All donors were Caucasian adults living in Nashville, Tennessee, USA. CD4+ T cells were enriched by magnetic negative selection, after which naive cells were positively selected on CD45RA and the negative fraction was taken as the memory subset. Blood was collected by leukapheresis, and PBMCs were isolated by Ficoll-Histopaque density gradient centrifugation and then cryopreserved in liquid nitrogen vapor phase. Purity and quantity of every magnetically sorted T cell population were checked by analytical flow cytometry. From each sorted fraction, genomic DNA was isolated and quantified by UV absorbance on a Nanodrop 2000c. In regard to this clone: Its antigen has not been determined. No much larger clonotype is one base removed from it; base qualities were not supplied.

The junction shows trimming of 1 base on V and 7 bases on J, plus 12 bases between the germline ends. CDR1 and CDR2 (SGDLS, YYNGEE) derive from the germline V gene. Counted from cysteine to phenylalanine, this CDR3 has 14 amino acids. Here the CDR3 DNA is all that survives: 42 bases in frame from base 1. What the authors observed across the whole study: Sampling was restricted to blood, and TCR repertoires in tissues likely differ from the TCR repertoires found in blood. Based on pairwise subsampling, the degree of clonotype sharing among donors was expected to be affected by sequencing depth. Naive subsets generally had larger estimated clonotype richness than memory subsets did. The small number of donors limited the genetic and exposure-history diversity represented. Sharing across several donors was observed for 5% to 6.5% of naive CD4, over 3% of naive CD8, 2.3% of memory CD4, and 0.4% of memory CD8 clonotypes. Clonotypes shared by all four sorted-subset donors showed higher generation probabilities than non-shared clonotypes. Even with the large sequencing depth, rarefaction of the sorted-subset datasets indicated that sequencing was incomplete.

The V and J genes are TRBV9 and TRBJ1-3; confidence is insufficient to name the D gene. Sequenced: naive CD4+ T cells sorted from blood. Interpreted using the paper, the cell subset or site label stands for: CD45RA+ positively selected. This receptor was taken from a man in his thirties or forties in good health. This receptor has the CDR3 CASSVFETRNTIYF. The nucleotide sequence reads as follows: TGTGCCAGCAGCGTATTCGAGACCAGGAACACCATATATTTT.